This TCR beta chain was obtained from a study of T cells after yellow fever vaccination (dated by TCRdb to 2018 to 2020). The study in broad terms: The SMART-Seq v4 Ultra Low Input RNA kit was used to prepare libraries from fractions with low cell numbers. Bulk TCR alpha and beta repertoires were sequenced longitudinally to track T-cell clones before and after primary and booster YFV17D yellow fever vaccination. Two healthy male donors, one aged 18 to 30 and one aged 30 to 40 years, made up the cohort. Bulk PBMC replicates and cell subsets were isolated from blood drawn at multiple timepoints before and after both primary and secondary immunization.

From a lookup of the germline V gene, CDR1 and CDR2 are KGHDR and SFDVKD. From the cysteine through the phenylalanine, the CDR3 covers 13 amino acids. The CDR3 DNA has 39 bases and is translated from base 1. V is clipped by 4 bases and J by 4 bases, and the sequence between their germline boundaries is 9 bases long. Paper-wide results and their limitations: The secondary T-cell response was weaker than the primary response but faster, peaking on day 5 instead of day 15. Only a couple of donors were included in the study, so the extent to which the findings can be generalized is limited. After the booster, most clones that had expanded after primary vaccination were detected again (almost 97% of CD4 and around nine tenths of CD8), suggesting broad maintenance of memory. Computational filtering was required because FACS-sorted repertoires could contain abundant contaminating clonotypes from the bulk population. A small fraction of clonotypes appeared in both the CD4 and CD8 compartments, likely as a result of convergent recombination.

TCR cDNA was made using 5'RACE template switching, a step that added a universal primer site and unique molecular identifiers. Priming of cDNA synthesis was performed from both the TCR alpha and TCR beta constant segments. Libraries were amplified in two PCR steps, with sample barcodes and sequencing adapters added in the second step. Sequencing of libraries was done on Illumina HiSeq 2500 (2x100 bp) or NovaSeq (2x150 bp). Concerning the study's data processing: MIGEC handled demultiplexing of reads and collapsing into UMI consensus sequences, while MiXCR performed V(D)J alignment. Clonotypes responding to the vaccine were identified with edgeR on replicate PBMC samples, with the criteria of FDR below 0.01 and a log2 fold change above 5 up to day 15. Each bulk clonotype was labeled CD4 or CD8 based on which sequenced repertoire, CD4 or CD8, contained the clonotype at higher abundance. The public reads were reprocessed in TCRdb via fastp at Q25 and MiXCR, keeping in-frame beta chains. Rows merge per CDR3 protein into single entries with the most common DNA and genes. TCRdb, not the original authors, processed these V and J calls. The sample table contains about 300,000 distinct CDR3 sequences; only one count was recorded for around 6.8% of them. The ten top clones hold 15% to 20% of the sample.

About this clonotype itself: Its antigen specificity is not known. No clone much larger than this one lies a single base away; base qualities are absent.

In the paper's terms, the treatment or condition label means: live attenuated yellow fever vaccine strain. At each blood-draw timepoint, two biological replicates of bulk PBMCs were collected. A standard Ficoll-Paque protocol was used to isolate PBMCs from peripheral blood. TriZol was used to extract RNA from bulk PBMCs, from CD4 and CD8 fractions, and from dextramer-positive and dextramer-negative fractions. The chain is made from TRBV24-1 and TRBJ1-1, with the D gene not clear enough to name. The TCR comes from a man in his late teens or twenties who received the YFV17D yellow fever vaccine. The source material was PBMCs, sampled 45 days after the first yellow fever vaccination. The nucleotides read TGTGCCACCAGTGACCACCCTTTCACTGAAGCTTTCTTT. Its protein product is CATSDHPFTEAFF.